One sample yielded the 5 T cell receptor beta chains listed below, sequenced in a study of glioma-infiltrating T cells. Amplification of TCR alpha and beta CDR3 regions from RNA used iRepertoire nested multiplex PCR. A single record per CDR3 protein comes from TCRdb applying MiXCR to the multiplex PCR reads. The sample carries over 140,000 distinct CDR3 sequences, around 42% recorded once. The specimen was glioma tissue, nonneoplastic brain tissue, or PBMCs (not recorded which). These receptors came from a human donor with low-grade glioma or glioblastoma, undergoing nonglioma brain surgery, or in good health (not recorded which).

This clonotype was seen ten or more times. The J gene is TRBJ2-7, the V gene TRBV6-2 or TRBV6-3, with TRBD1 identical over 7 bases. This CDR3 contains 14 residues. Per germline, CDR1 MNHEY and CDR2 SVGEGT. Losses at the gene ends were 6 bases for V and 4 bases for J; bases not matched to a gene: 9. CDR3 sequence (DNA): TGTGCCAGCAGGATGGACAGGATCTTTTACGAGCAGTACTTC. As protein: CASRMDRIFYEQYF.

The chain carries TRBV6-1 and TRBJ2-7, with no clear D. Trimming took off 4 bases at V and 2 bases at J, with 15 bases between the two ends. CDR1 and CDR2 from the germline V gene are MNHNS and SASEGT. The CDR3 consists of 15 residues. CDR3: CASSVHSTTTYEQYF. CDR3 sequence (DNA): TGTGCCAGCAGTGTCCACTCCACTACTACCTACGAGCAGTACTTC.

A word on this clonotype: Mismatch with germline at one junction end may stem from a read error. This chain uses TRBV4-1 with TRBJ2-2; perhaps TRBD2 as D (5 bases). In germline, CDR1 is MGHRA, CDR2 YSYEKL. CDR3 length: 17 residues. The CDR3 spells CASSQDASQTNTGELSF. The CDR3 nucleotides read TGCGCCAGCAGCCAAGATGCGTCACAAACGAACACCGGGGAGCTGTCTTTT.

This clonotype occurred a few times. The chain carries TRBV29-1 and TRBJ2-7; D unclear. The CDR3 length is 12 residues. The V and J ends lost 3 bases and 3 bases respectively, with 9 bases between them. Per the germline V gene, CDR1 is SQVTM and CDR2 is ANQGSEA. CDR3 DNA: TGCAGCGTTGAGTGGCAGAACTACGAGCAGTACTTC. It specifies CSVEWQNYEQYF.

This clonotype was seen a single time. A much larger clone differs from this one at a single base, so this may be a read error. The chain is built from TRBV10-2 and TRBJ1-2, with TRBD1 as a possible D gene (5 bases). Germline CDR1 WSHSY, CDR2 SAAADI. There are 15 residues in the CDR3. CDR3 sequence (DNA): TGCGCCAGCAGCGTAAGCCTTGGACGGGACTATGGCTACAACTTC. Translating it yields CASSVSLGRDYGYNF.